This is a list of T cell receptor beta chains from one sample in a study of CD8+ T cells in alopecia areata. Data came from immunoSEQ multiplex PCR; TCRdb stores just in-frame clones and leaves some out. The profile shows around 160,000 clones, around 47% of them singletons. The sequencing input was CD4+ T cells sorted from blood. Receptors originate from a human donor with alopecia areata. The CDR3 runs from the conserved cysteine through the conserved F or W. D genes are given only for firm matches. Not all rows give a size; the values are once, few, many and, for expanded clones, a class.

NA,few,TRBV27,TRBJ1-1,TGTGCCAGCAGTCTCCATCGGGGGGGAGAGGCTTTCTTT,CASSLHRGGEAFF
TRBD1,NA,TRBV27,TRBJ2-7,TGTGCCAGCAGCCTCCAGGGGACAGGGCAGCAGTACTTC,CASSLQGTGQQYF
NA,NA,TRBV2,TRBJ2-5,TGTGCCACACAGTATGGGGGGCCAGGCCACCAAGAGACCCAGTACTTC,CATQYGGPGHQETQYF
TRBD2,NA,TRBV28,TRBJ2-4,TGTGCCACGTTACAGCGGGAGTGGGGAGGCAAAAACATTCAGTACTTC,CATLQREWGGKNIQYF
NA,NA,TRBV5-1,TRBJ2-5,TGCGCCAGCAGTGTCCAAGAGACCCAGTACTTC,CASSVQETQYF
NA,few,TRBV5-1,TRBJ2-7,TGCGCCAGCAGCTTGGAGGCAGGCTCCTACGAGCAGTACTTC,CASSLEAGSYEQYF
NA,NA,TRBV7-3,TRBJ2-1,TGTGCCAGCATGGAGAGGGGCAAGACCAATGAGCAGTTCTTC,CASMERGKTNEQFF
NA,NA,TRBV6-5,TRBJ2-5,TGTGCCAGCAGTTACGGGCCCGGGGAGACCCAGTACTTC,CASSYGPGETQYF
NA,few,TRBV7-9,TRBJ2-1,TGTGCCAGCAGCTTATCGGCCCTTGGACTAAATGAGCAGTTCTTC,CASSLSALGLNEQFF
NA,once,TRBV10-3,TRBJ2-4,TGTGCCACCACCCCGGACCGCGCTCCGAAAAACATTCAGTACTTC,CATTPDRAPKNIQYF
NA,NA,TRBV4-1,TRBJ1-5,TGCGCCAGCAGCCAATCGGGGGGCGGCAATCAGCCCCAGCATTTT,CASSQSGGGNQPQHF
TRBD2,NA,TRBV7-2,TRBJ2-1,TGTGCCAGCAGCAATAATGGTCTAGCGGGAGTACGGTTCTTC,CASSNNGLAGVRFF
NA,NA,TRBV9,TRBJ2-3,TGTGCCAGTACAATAGCGTTGAGCACAGATACGCAGTATTTT,CASTIALSTDTQYF
NA,NA,TRBV19,TRBJ2-5,TGTGCCAGTACCCACGGGGCGAGAGAGACCCAGTACTTC,CASTHGARETQYF
TRBD1,NA,TRBV7-2,TRBJ2-3,TGTGCCAGCAGCCTCTCCAGGGGGCTTGATACGCAGTATTTT,CASSLSRGLDTQYF
TRBD2,NA,TRBV6-1,TRBJ2-1,TGTGCCAGCCCACCGGGAGGGCGGGATGAGCAGTTCTTC,CASPPGGRDEQFF
NA,few,TRBV2,TRBJ2-5,TGTGCCAGCAGTGAGATCCAGGGACAAGAGACCCAGTACTTC,CASSEIQGQETQYF
NA,NA,TRBV28,TRBJ1-2,TGTGCCAGCAGTTTAGGCCTGCCCTATGGCTACACCTTC,CASSLGLPYGYTF
NA,once,TRBV30,TRBJ1-1,TGTGCCTGGGGGACTGAAGCTTTCTTT,CAWGTEAFF
NA,NA,TRBV29-1,TRBJ1-1,TGCAGCGTTGGCTTTGGTGGCAAGAACACTGAAGCTTTCTTT,CSVGFGGKNTEAFF
TRBD1,NA,TRBV28,TRBJ1-2,TGTGCCAGCAGTTTACCCGGGACAGTCGTCTTCTATGGCTACACCTTC,CASSLPGTVVFYGYTF
NA,NA,TRBV6-5,TRBJ1-1,TGTGCCAGCAGTTACTCGATTCTTGGGACGAACACTGAAGCTTTCTTT,CASSYSILGTNTEAFF
NA,NA,TRBV27,TRBJ1-5,TGTGCCAGCAAAACAGGGAATCAGCCCCAGCATTTT,CASKTGNQPQHF
NA,few,TRBV6-5,TRBJ2-5,TGTGCCAGCAGTTACTCGGGTATCGAGGAGACCCAGTACTTC,CASSYSGIEETQYF
TRBD2,NA,TRBV6-6,TRBJ2-1,TGTGCCAGCAGAGAAACTAGCGGATTGACCTACAATGAGCAGTTCTTC,CASRETSGLTYNEQFF
NA,NA,TRBV6-5,TRBJ2-7,TGTGCCAGCAGCCACGACGGGTCGGAGAACGAGCAGTACTTC,CASSHDGSENEQYF
TRBD2,NA,TRBV14,TRBJ2-1,TGTGCCAGCAGCCTACCTCCCGGACTAGCGGGAGGGGCCAATGAGCAGTTCTTC,CASSLPPGLAGGANEQFF
NA,once,TRBV5-1,TRBJ1-2,TGCGCCAGCAGCTTGGTACCCTATGGCTACACCTTC,CASSLVPYGYTF
NA,NA,TRBV28,TRBJ1-2,TGTGCCAGCAGTGTGGGTTCTAACTATGGCTACACCTTC,CASSVGSNYGYTF
TRBD2,few,TRBV7-6,TRBJ2-1,TGTGCCAGCAGCCAGGCTAGCGGAAGCAATGAGCAGTTCTTC,CASSQASGSNEQFF